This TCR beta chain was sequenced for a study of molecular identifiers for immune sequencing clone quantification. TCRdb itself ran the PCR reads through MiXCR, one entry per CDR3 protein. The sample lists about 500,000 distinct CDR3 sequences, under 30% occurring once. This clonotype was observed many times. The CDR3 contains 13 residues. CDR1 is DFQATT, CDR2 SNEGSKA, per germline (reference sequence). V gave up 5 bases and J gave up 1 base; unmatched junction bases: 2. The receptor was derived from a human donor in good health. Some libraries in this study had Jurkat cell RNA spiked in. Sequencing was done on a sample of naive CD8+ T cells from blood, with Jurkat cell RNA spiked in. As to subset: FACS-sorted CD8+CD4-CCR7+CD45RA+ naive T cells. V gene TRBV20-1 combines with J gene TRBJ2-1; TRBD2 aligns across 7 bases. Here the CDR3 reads CSASLASYNEQFF. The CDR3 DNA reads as TGCAGTGCTTCACTAGCGTCCTACAATGAGCAGTTCTTC.